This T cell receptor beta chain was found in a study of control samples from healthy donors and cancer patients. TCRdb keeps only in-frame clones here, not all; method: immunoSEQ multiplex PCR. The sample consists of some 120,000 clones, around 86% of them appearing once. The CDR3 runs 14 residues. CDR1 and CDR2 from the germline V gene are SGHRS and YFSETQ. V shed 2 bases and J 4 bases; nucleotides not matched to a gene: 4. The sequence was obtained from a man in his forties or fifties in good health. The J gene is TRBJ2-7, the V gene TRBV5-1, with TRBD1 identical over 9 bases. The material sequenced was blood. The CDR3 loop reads CASSLQGAGYEQYF. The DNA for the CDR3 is TGCGCCAGCAGCTTACAGGGGGCTGGGTACGAGCAGTACTTC.